Presented here are 11 T cell receptor beta chains from one specimen sequenced in a study of identical twins. Each CDR3 protein gets one entry after TCRdb re-called the 5' RACE reads with MiXCR. The sample yields roughly 480,000 distinct CDR3 sequences, more than 20% seen once. The sample was also reused in another study, on T cells expressing NK-cell markers.

Sample: CD4+ T cells sorted from blood. The receptors come from a woman under 30 in good health.

The sample holds a few counts of this clonotype. The rearrangement links TRBV7-2 to TRBJ1-1; no clear D. Between the trimmed V and J ends, which lost 1 base and 6 bases, there was a span of 12 bases. CDR1 SGHTA and CDR2 FQGNSA come from the germline V gene. This CDR3 is built from 14 residues. CDR3 protein: CASSLGGGVAEAFF. The CDR3 coding sequence is TGTGCCAGCAGCTTAGGGGGAGGAGTCGCTGAAGCTTTCTTT.

This clonotype occurred a few times. The V and J genes are TRBV5-6 and TRBJ1-1; TRBD1 matches 8 bases. This CDR3 spans 15 amino acids. CDR1 is SGHDT and CDR2 is YYEEEE in the germline V gene. Germline trimming cut 0 bases from V and 5 bases from J; bases unmatched to any gene: 6. The CDR3 reads CASSLGGRGRTEAFF. DNA for the CDR3: TGTGCCAGCAGCTTGGGTGGCAGGGGGCGTACTGAAGCTTTCTTT.

The chain uses TRBV29-1 and TRBJ2-2; 10 bases match TRBD2. This CDR3 spans 16 amino acids. Per germline, CDR1 SQVTM and CDR2 ANQGSEA. V shed 4 bases, J shed 4 bases, and the junction held 9 bases outside the gene matches. CDR3 protein: CSVVGLAGAPTGELFF. The DNA of the CDR3 is TGCAGCGTTGTGGGTCTAGCGGGAGCTCCCACCGGGGAGCTGTTTTTT.

The chain combines TRBV27 with TRBJ2-7; D is unclear. The V end lost 3 bases, the J end lost 3 bases, and 12 bases lay between the germline ends. The V gene's germline CDR1 is MNHEY and CDR2 SMNVEV (reference sequence). The length of the CDR3 is 14 residues. The CDR3 nucleotides read TGTGCCAGCAGTTTTCGGGCAGGTATCTACGAGCAGTACTTC. Translation gives CASSFRAGIYEQYF.

The V and J genes are TRBV20-1 and TRBJ2-7; D is perhaps TRBD2 (6 bases). The germline CDR1 and CDR2 sequences are DFQATT and SNEGSKA (reference sequence). Trimming removed 0 bases at V and 2 bases at J, with 11 bases between. This CDR3 has 14 residues. The CDR3: CSARDTSSTYEQYF. The DNA of the CDR3 is TGCAGTGCTAGAGACACTAGCTCAACCTACGAGCAGTACTTC.

The CDR3 nucleotides read TGTGCCAGCAGCTATGGACGGAGCTCCTACGAGCAGTACTTC. Translation gives CASSYGRSSYEQYF. J is TRBJ2-7 and V is TRBV7-9; no clear D. V was pared by 4 bases and J by 0 bases, with 10 bases between. The CDR3 covers 14 residues. The germline gives CDR1 SEHNR, CDR2 FQNEAQ (reference sequence).

This clonotype was seen a handful of times. The V gene is TRBV20-1, the J gene TRBJ2-1, with D possibly TRBD1 on 7 matching bases. The CDR3 spans 15 residues. The germline V gene has CDR1 DFQATT and CDR2 SNEGSKA (reference sequence). V lost 5 bases, J lost 3 bases, and 17 bases lay in between. CDR3 sequence reads: CSAPPRGEIYNEQFF. In DNA, the CDR3 is TGCAGTGCTCCTCCCAGGGGGGAGATCTACAATGAGCAGTTCTTC.

This clonotype has just a few counts. The chain couples TRBV20-1 to TRBJ2-5; 11 nucleotides match TRBD2. This CDR3 comprises 15 residues. The V segment lost 1 base and the J segment 3 bases; nucleotides outside the gene matches: 4. In germline, CDR1 is DFQATT, CDR2 SNEGSKA (reference sequence). CDR3 bases: TGCAGTGCTAGAGGGAGACTAGCGGGGAAAGAGACCCAGTACTTC. It encodes CSARGRLAGKETQYF.

This clonotype has just a few counts. The rearrangement uses TRBV27 and TRBJ1-2, with a possible D match to TRBD1 (5 bases). V was pared by 6 bases and J by 4 bases, with 9 bases between. The germline V gene encodes CDR1 MNHEY and CDR2 SMNVEV (reference sequence). The CDR3 extends over 12 amino acids. The CDR3 protein is CASRRGLYGYTF. Written as DNA, the CDR3 is TGTGCCAGCAGACGGGGCCTCTATGGCTACACCTTC.

This clonotype appeared a few times. The chain employs TRBV3-1 and TRBJ2-1, with 13 positions matching TRBD2. The CDR3 runs to 17 residues. The V and J ends lost 2 bases and 5 bases, in that order; junction bases with no gene match: 6. Per the germline V gene, CDR1 is LGHDT and CDR2 is YNNKEL (reference sequence). The CDR3 reads CASSQRGLAGVNNEQFF. CDR3 bases: TGTGCCAGCAGCCAACGAGGACTAGCGGGAGTAAACAATGAGCAGTTCTTC.

This chain links TRBV5-1 with TRBJ2-5; D not certain. There are 13 residues in the CDR3. Germline lookup yields CDR1 SGHRS and CDR2 YFSETQ. The germline V and J ends were trimmed by 1 base and 4 bases, with 8 bases remaining between them. The CDR3 is CASSLTPGETQYF. As DNA, the CDR3 is TGCGCCAGCAGCTTGACCCCTGGAGAGACCCAGTACTTC.